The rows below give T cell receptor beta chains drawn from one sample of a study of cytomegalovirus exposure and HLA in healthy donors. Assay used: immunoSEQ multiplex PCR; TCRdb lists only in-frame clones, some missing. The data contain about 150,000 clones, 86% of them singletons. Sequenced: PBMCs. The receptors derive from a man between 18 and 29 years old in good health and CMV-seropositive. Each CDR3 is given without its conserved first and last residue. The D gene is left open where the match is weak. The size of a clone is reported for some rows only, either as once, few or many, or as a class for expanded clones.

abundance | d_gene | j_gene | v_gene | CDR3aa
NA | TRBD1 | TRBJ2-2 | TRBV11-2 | ASSLGQATRTGELF
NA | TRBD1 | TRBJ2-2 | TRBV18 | ASSGPGQGAGELF
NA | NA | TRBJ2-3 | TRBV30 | AWSSGGPFDTQY
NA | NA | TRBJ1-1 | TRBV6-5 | ASVGRGNTEAF
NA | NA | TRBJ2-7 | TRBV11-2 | ASSLTPGSPSYEQY
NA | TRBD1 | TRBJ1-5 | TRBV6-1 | ASSGDRGSNQPQH
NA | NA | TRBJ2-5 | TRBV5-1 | ASSLAKRETQY
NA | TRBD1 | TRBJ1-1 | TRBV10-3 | ASGQGGTEAF
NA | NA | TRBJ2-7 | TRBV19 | ASSIVTGFSEQY
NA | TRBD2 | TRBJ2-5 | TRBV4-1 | ASSQARRGLAVQETQY
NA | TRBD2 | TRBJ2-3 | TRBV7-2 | ASSTGGLVNKY
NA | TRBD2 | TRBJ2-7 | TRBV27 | ASSEAGGRYEQY
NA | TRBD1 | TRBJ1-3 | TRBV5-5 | ASSFQGASGNTIY
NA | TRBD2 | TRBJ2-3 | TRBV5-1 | ASSSTSGGPRSTDTQY
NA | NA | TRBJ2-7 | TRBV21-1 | ASSKPGQHYEQY
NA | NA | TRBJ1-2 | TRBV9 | ASSGSGDTNYGYT
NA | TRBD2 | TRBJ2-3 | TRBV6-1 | ASSENLAGGTDTQY
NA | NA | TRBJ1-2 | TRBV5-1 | ASSGGLGGYT
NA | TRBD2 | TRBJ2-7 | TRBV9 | ASSAGTSGGSYEQY
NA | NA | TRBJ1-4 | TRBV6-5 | ASARWREKLF
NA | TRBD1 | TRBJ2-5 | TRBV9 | ASSERVGQGAQETQY
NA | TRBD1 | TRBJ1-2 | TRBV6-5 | ASSYSDRGFLGGYT
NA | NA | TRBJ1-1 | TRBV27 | ASSSGSNTEAF
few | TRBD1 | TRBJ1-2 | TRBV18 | ASSTWTGGDYGYT
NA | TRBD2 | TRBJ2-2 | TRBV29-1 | SVGRLAGDTGELF
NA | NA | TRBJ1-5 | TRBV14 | ASSTRQDPTLYSNQPQH
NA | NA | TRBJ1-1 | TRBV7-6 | ASSFTRGSTEAF
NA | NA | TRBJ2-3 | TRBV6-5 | ASSYSGTSTDTQY
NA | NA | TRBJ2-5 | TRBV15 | ATSRVRGTQY
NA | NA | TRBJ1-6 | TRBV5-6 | ASSSGLLDSPLH
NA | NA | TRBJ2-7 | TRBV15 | ATSRGEYYEQY
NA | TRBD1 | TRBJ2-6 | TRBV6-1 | ASSGTGLSSGANVLT
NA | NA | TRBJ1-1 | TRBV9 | ASSVAWGGDTEAF
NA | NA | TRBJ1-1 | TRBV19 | ASTYRVGVNTEAF
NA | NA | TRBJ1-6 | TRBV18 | ASSPARANSPLH
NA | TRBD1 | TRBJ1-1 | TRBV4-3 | ASRPRTGVNTEAF
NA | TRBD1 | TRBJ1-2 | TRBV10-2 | ASSGQGWDGYT
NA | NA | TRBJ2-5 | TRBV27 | ASSHLGRETQY
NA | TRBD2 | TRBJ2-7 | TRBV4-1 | ASSQEAGLRSYEQY
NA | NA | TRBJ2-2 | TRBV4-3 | ASSQHGTTLRTGELF
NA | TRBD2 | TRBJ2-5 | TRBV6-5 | ASSSPTSGQGAQY
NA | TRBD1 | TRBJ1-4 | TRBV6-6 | ASRQQGIGEKLF
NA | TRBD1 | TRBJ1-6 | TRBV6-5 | ASSRTGVNSPLH
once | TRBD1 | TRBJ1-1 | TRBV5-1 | ARTNLQGASNTEAF
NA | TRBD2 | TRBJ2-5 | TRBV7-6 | ASSLPRGLATRGGTQY
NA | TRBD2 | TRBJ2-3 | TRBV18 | ASSPKTSGSDTQY
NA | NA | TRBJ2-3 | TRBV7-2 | ASSPAGTDTQY